This T cell receptor (beta chain) was obtained from a study of monozygotic twins with inflammatory bowel disease. The CDR3 contains 14 residues. CDR1 and CDR2 (germline): DFQATT, SNEGSKA (reference sequence). TCRdb re-called the 5' RACE reads and shows each CDR3 protein once, DNA omitted. Recorded here are some 170,000 distinct CDR3 sequences; the top ten clones represent approximately 2.8%. This clonotype was sampled from a human donor with ulcerative colitis or Crohn's disease, or a healthy co-twin of an affected twin (not recorded which). The source material was blood. The genes are TRBV20-1 and TRBJ2-3; absent DNA, TCRdb's TRBD2 call cannot be checked. The CDR3 spells CSATSGPSTDTQYF.